Listed below are T cell receptor beta chains from one sample, sequenced in a study of graft-versus-host responses after intestinal transplantation. Assay used: immunoSEQ multiplex PCR; TCRdb lists only in-frame clones, some missing. The sample carries 45,000 or so clones, 75% to 95% recorded once. Sequencing was performed on PBMCs, taken 524 days after transplant. The receptors derive from a human patient who received an intestinal transplant, so some T cells may come from the graft donor. Both conserved end residues are part of each CDR3. Each record gives: J gene, V gene, CDR3 length, CDR3 protein.

j_gene: TRBJ2-7; v_gene: TRBV28; len: 14; CDR3aa: CASDRGSTPVGGYF
j_gene: TRBJ1-2; v_gene: TRBV5-8; len: 13; CDR3aa: CAGGTGFYYGYTF
j_gene: TRBJ1-1; v_gene: TRBV6-5; len: 13; CDR3aa: CASSYEEGIEAFF
j_gene: TRBJ2-1; v_gene: TRBV2; len: 14; CDR3aa: CASSVGTSVHEQFF
j_gene: TRBJ2-7; v_gene: TRBV7-7; len: 13; CDR3aa: CASSFDATYEQYF
j_gene: TRBJ1-5; v_gene: TRBV6-6; len: 14; CDR3aa: CASSYSQGNQPQHF
j_gene: TRBJ2-2; v_gene: TRBV9; len: 16; CDR3aa: CASSVTGGANTGELFF
j_gene: TRBJ2-1; v_gene: TRBV9; len: 15; CDR3aa: CASGSRGPSSNEQFF
j_gene: TRBJ1-4; v_gene: TRBV19; len: 13; CDR3aa: CASSTQGAEKLFF
j_gene: TRBJ1-1; v_gene: TRBV10-3; len: 14; CDR3aa: CAISEHQRYTEAFF
j_gene: TRBJ2-1; v_gene: TRBV11-2; len: 17; CDR3aa: CASSLFFPAGDYNEQFF
j_gene: TRBJ2-7; v_gene: TRBV28; len: 14; CDR3aa: CASSLGQISYEQYF
j_gene: TRBJ1-3; v_gene: TRBV28; len: 15; CDR3aa: CASLDGGLSGNTIYF
j_gene: TRBJ1-4; v_gene: TRBV9; len: 17; CDR3aa: CASSVAGQGASNEKLFF
j_gene: TRBJ2-7; v_gene: TRBV6-1; len: 11; CDR3aa: CASKQSYEQYF